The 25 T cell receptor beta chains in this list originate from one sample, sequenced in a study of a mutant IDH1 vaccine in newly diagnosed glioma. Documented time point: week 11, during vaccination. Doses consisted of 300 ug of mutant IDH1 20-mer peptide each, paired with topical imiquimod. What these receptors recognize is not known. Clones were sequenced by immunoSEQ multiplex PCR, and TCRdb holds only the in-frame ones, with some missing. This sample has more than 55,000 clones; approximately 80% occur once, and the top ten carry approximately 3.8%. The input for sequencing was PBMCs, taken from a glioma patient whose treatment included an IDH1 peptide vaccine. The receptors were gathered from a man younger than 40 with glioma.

CDR3 sequence: CAWSRGHFYPMNTEAFF. For the CDR3, the DNA is TGTGCCTGGAGTAGGGGACACTTTTACCCCATGAACACTGAAGCTTTCTTT. The chain has TRBV30 and TRBJ1-1, with D possibly matching TRBD1 (6 bases). The length of the CDR3 is 17 residues. Trimming cost V 2 bases and J 0 bases, with 19 bases left between them. CDR1 and CDR2 from the germline V gene are GTSNPN and SVGIG (reference sequence).

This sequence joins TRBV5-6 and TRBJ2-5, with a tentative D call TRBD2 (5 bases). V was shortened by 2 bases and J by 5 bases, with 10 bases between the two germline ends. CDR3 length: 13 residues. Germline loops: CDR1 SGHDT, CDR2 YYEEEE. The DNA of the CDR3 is TGTGCCAGCAGCTTCGGGGTGTGGGAGACCCAGTACTTC. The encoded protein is CASSFGVWETQYF. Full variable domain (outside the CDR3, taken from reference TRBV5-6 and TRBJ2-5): DAGVTQSPTHLIKTRGQQVTLRCSPKSGHDTVSWYQQALGQGPQFIFQYYEEEERQRGNFPDRFSGHQFPNYSSELNVNALLLGDSALYLCASSFGVWETQYFGPGTRLLVL.

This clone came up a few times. CDR3 sequence reads: CASSYSKGKLFF. The CDR3 bases are TGTGCCAGCAGTTACTCGAAGGGAAAACTGTTTTTT. The chain uses TRBV6-5 and TRBJ1-4; the D is unclear. The germline gives CDR1 MNHEY, CDR2 SVGAGI. This CDR3 has 12 amino acids. Trimming shortened V by 0 bases and J by 10 bases, and 6 bases separated the two germline ends.

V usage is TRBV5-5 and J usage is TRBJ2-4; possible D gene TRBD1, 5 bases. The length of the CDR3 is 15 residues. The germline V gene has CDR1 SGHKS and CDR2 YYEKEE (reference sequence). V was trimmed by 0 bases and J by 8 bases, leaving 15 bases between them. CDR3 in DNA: TGTGCCAGCAGCTTGGTAAAGGGGAACGAGGACATTCAGTACTTC. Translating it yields CASSLVKGNEDIQYF.

DNA for the CDR3: TGTGCCACCAGCAGAGATTTGGGAGCCTACGAGCAGTACTTC. Its protein is CATSRDLGAYEQYF. This sequence joins TRBV15 and TRBJ2-7; the D gene is possibly TRBD2 (5 bases). This CDR3 has 14 amino acids. Germline V lookup: CDR1 LNHNV, CDR2 YYDKDF (reference sequence). The V end was cut by 0 bases, the J end by 2 bases, with 8 bases between.

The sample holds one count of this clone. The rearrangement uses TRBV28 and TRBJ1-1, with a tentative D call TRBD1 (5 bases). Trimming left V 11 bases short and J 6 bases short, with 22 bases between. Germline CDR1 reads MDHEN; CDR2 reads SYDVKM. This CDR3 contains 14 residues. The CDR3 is CAARGVMRDSEAFF. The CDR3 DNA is TGTGCCGCCCGCGGGGTCATGAGGGACTCTGAAGCTTTCTTT.

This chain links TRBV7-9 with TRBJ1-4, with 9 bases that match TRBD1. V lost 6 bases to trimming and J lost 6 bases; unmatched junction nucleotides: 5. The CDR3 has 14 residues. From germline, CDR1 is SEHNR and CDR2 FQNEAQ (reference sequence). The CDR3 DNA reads TGTGCCAGCAGTTTTACAGGGGGCGATGAAAAACTGTTTTTT. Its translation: CASSFTGGDEKLFF.

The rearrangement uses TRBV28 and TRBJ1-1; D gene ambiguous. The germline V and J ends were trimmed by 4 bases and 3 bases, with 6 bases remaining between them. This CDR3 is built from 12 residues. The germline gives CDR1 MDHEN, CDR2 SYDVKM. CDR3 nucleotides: TGTGCCAGCAGTTCCAGGCACACTGAAGCTTTCTTT. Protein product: CASSSRHTEAFF.

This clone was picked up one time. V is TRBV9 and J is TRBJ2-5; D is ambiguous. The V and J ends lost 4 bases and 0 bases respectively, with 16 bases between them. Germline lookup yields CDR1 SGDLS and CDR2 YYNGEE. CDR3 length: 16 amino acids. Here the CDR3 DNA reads TGTGCCAGCAGCAAGGACCCGACAACATACCAAGAGACCCAGTACTTC. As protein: CASSKDPTTYQETQYF.

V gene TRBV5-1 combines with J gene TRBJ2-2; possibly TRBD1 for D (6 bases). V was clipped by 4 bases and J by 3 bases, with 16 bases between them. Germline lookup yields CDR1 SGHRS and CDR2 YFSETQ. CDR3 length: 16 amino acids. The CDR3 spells CASSGPQGGYTGELFF. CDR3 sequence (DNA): TGCGCCAGCAGCGGACCACAGGGCGGGTACACCGGGGAGCTGTTTTTT.

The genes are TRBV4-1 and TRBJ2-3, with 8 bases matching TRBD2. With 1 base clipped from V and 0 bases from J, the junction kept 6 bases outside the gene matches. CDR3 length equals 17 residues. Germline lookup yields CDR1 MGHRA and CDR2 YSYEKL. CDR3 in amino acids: CASSQVWQRGSTDTQYF. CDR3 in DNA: TGCGCCAGCAGCCAAGTATGGCAGCGGGGGAGCACAGATACGCAGTATTTT.

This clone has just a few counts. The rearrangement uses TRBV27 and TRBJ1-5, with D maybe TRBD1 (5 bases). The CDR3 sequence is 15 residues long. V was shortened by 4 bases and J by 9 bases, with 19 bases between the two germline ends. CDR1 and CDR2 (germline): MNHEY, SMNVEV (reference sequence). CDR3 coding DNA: TGTGCCAGCAGTTCACTGGGGGATGGTGAGCGGCCCCAGCATTTT. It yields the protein CASSSLGDGERPQHF.

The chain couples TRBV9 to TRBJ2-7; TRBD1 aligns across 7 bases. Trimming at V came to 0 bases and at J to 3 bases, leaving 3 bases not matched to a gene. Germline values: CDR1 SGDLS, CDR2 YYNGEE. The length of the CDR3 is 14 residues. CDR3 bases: TGTGCCAGCAGCGTAGGACAGGGTATCTACGAGCAGTACTTC. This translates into CASSVGQGIYEQYF.

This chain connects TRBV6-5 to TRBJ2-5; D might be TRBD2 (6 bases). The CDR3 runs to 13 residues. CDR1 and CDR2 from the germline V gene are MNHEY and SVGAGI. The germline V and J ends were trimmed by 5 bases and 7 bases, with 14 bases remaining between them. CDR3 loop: CASSPGERVTQYF. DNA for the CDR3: TGTGCCAGCAGTCCGGGAGAACGCGTGACCCAGTACTTC.

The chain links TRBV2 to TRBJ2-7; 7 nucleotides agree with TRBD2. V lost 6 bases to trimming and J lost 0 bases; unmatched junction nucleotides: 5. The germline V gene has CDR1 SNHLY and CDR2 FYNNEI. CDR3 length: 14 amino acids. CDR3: CASRASGNSYEQYF. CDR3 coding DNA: TGTGCCAGCAGAGCCAGCGGGAACTCCTACGAGCAGTACTTC.

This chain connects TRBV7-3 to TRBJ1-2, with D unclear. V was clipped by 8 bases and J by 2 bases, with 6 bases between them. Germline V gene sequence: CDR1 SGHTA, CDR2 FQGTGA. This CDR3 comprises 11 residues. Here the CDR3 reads CASAVNYGYTF. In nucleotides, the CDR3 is TGTGCCAGCGCAGTAAACTATGGCTACACCTTC. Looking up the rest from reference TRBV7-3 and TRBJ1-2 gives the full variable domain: GAGVSQTPSNKVTEKGKYVELRCDPISGHTALYWYRQSLGQGPEFLIYFQGTGAADDSGLPNDRFFAVRPEGSVSTLKIQRTERGDSAVYLCASAVNYGYTFGSGTRLTVV.

The CDR3 bases are TGTGCCAGCAGCGTAGAAACAGGGGGCTGGGGAAACACCATATATTTT. Translation gives CASSVETGGWGNTIYF. The chain is built from TRBV9 and TRBJ1-3, with 9 bases lining up with TRBD1. V lost 0 bases, J lost 4 bases, and 5 bases stayed unmatched. This CDR3 spans 16 amino acids. CDR1 and CDR2 (germline): SGDLS, YYNGEE.

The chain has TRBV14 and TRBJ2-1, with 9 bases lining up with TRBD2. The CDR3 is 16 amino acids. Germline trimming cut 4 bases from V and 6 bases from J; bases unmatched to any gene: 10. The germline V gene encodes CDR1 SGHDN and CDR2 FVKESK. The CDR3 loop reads CASSPPPGLARNEQFF. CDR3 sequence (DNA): TGTGCCAGCAGCCCACCCCCGGGACTAGCCCGCAATGAGCAGTTCTTC.

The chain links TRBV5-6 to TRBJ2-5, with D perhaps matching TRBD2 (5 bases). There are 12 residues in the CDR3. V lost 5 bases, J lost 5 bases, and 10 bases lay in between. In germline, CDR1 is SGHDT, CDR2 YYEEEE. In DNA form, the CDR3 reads TGTGCCAGCAGTTCCCGAGGGGAGACCCAGTACTTC. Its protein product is CASSSRGETQYF. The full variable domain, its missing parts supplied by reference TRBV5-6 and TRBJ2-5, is DAGVTQSPTHLIKTRGQQVTLRCSPKSGHDTVSWYQQALGQGPQFIFQYYEEEERQRGNFPDRFSGHQFPNYSSELNVNALLLGDSALYLCASSSRGETQYFGPGTRLLVL.

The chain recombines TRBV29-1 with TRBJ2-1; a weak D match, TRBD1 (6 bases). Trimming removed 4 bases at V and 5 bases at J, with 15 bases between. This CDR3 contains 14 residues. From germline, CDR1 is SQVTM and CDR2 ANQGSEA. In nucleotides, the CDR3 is TGCAGCGTTGGAAGAGGACAGATGGACAATGAGCAGTTCTTC. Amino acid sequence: CSVGRGQMDNEQFF.

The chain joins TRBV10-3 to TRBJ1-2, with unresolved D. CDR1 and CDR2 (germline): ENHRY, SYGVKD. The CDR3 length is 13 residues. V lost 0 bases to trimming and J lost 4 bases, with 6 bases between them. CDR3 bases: TGTGCCATCAGTGAGTCGCAAGGCTATGGCTACACCTTC. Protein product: CAISESQGYGYTF.

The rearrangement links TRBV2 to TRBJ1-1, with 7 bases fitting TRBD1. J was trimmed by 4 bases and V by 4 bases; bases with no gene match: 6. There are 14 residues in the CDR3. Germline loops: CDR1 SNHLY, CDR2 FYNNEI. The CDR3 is CASSGQGVGTEAFF. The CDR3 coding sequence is TGTGCCAGCAGTGGACAGGGAGTTGGCACTGAAGCTTTCTTT.

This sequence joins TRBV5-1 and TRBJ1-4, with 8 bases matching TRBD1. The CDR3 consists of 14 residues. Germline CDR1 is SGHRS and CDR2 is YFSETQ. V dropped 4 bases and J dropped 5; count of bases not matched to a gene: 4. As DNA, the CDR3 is TGCGCCAGCAGCCTAGACAGGGGAAATGAAAAACTGTTTTTT. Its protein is CASSLDRGNEKLFF.

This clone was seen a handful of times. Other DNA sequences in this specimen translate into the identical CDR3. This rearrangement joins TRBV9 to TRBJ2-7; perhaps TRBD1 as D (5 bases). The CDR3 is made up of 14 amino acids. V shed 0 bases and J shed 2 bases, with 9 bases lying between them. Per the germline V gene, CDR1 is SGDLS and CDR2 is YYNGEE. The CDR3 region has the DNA TGTGCCAGCAGCGTAGGGCAGGGAACCTACGAGCAGTACTTC. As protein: CASSVGQGTYEQYF.

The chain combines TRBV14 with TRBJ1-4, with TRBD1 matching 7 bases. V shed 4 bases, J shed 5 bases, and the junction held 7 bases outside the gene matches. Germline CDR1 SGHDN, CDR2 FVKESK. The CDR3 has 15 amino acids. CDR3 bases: TGTGCCAGCAGCCTTCGGGACAGACAAAATGAAAAACTGTTTTTT. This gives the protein CASSLRDRQNEKLFF.